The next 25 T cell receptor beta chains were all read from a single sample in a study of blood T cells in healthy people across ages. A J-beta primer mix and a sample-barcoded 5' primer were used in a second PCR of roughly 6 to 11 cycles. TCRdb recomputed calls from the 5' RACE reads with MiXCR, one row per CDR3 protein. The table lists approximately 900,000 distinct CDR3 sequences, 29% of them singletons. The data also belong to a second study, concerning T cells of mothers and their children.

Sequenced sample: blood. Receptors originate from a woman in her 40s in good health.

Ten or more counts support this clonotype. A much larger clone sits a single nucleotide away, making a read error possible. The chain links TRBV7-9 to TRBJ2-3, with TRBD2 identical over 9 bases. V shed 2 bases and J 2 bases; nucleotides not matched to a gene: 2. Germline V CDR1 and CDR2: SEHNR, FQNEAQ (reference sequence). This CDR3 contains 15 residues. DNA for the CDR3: TGTGCCAGCAGCTTACTAGCGGGGACCACAGATACGCAGTATTTT. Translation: CASSLLAGTTDTQYF.

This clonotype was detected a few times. The CDR3 here is CASSSFARGGADTQYF. CDR3 sequence (DNA): TGTGCCAGCAGTTCCTTTGCGCGGGGGGGCGCAGATACGCAGTATTTT. The chain employs TRBV28 and TRBJ2-3; 9 nucleotides line up with TRBD2. Germline V gene lookup returns CDR1 MDHEN and CDR2 SYDVKM. This CDR3 is 16 amino acids long. V shed 4 bases, J shed 4 bases, and the junction held 9 bases outside the gene matches.

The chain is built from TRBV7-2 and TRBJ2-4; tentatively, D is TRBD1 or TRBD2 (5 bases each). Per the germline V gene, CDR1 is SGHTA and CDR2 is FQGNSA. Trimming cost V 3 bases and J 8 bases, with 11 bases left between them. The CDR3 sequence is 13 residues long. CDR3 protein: CASSFRDGDIQYF. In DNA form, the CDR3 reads TGTGCCAGCAGCTTCAGGGACGGGGACATTCAGTACTTC.

The CDR3 protein is CASSLTVGGTYEQYF. In nucleotides, the CDR3 is TGTGCCAGCAGCTTAACAGTGGGCGGAACCTACGAGCAGTACTTC. The gene calls are TRBV7-9 and TRBJ2-7; no firm D call. V lost 2 bases and J 2 bases, leaving 13 bases between the germline ends. Germline CDR1 and CDR2: SEHNR and FQNEAQ (reference sequence). This CDR3 has 15 residues.

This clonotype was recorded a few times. The DNA of the CDR3 is TGCAGTGCTCCGTGGACAAACAACCAAGAGACCCAGTACTTC. It is translated as CSAPWTNNQETQYF. The chain uses TRBV20-1 and TRBJ2-5; tentatively, D is TRBD1 (5 bases). The germline V and J ends were trimmed by 5 bases and 0 bases, with 13 bases remaining between them. Looked up from germline, CDR1 is DFQATT and CDR2 is SNEGSKA (reference sequence). The CDR3 consists of 14 residues.

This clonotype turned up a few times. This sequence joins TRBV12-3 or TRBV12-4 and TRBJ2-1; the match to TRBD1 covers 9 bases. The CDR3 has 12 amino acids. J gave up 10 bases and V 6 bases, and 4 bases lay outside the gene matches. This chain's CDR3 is CASRGQGEEQFF. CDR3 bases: TGTGCCAGCAGGGGACAGGGTGAAGAGCAGTTCTTC.

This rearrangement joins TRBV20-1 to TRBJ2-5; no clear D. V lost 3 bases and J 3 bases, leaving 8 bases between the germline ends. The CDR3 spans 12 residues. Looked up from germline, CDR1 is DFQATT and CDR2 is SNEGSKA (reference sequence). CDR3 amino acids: CSARLVKETQYF. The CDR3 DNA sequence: TGCAGTGCTAGGTTGGTGAAAGAGACCCAGTACTTC.

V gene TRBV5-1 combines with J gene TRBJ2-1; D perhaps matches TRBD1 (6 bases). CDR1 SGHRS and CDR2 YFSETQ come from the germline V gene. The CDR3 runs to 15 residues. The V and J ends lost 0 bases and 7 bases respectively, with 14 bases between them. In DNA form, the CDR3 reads TGCGCCAGCAGCTTGGAGGGGGACCGCTGGAATGAGCAGTTCTTC. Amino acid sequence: CASSLEGDRWNEQFF.

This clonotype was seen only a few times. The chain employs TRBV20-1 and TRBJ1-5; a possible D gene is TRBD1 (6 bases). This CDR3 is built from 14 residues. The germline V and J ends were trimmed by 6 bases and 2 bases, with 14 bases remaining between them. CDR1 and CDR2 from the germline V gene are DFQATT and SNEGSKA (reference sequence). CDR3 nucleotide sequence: TGCAGTGCAATCGACAGGAAGGGCAATCAGCCCCAGCATTTT. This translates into CSAIDRKGNQPQHF.

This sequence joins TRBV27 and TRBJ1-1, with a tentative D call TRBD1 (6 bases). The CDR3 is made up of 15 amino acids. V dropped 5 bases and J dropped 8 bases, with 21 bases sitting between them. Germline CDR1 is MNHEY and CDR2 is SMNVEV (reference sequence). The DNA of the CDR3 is TGTGCCAGCAGTCCTAACTCCGGGACACCCTCCGAAGCTTTCTTT. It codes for CASSPNSGTPSEAFF.

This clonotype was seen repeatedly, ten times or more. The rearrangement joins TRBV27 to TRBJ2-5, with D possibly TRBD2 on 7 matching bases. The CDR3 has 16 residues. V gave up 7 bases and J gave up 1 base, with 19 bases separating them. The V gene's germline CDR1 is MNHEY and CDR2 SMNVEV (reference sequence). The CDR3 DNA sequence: TGTGCCAGCACCTTAAGGGGGGGAGGGCCCCAAGAGACCCAGTACTTC. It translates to CASTLRGGGPQETQYF.

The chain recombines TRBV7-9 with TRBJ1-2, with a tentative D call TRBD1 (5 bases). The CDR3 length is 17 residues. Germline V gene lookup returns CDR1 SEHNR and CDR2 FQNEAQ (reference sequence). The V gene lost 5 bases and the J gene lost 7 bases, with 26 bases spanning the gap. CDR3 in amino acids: CASSHLYDGASISGYTF. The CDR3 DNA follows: TGTGCCAGCAGCCACCTCTACGATGGGGCGTCAATCTCTGGCTACACCTTC.

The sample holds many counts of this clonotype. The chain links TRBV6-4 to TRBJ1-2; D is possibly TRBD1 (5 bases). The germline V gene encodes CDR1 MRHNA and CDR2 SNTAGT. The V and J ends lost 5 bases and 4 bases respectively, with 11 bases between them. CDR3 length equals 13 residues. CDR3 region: CASSPGGIYGYTF. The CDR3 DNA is TGTGCCAGCAGTCCGGGGGGGATCTATGGCTACACCTTC.

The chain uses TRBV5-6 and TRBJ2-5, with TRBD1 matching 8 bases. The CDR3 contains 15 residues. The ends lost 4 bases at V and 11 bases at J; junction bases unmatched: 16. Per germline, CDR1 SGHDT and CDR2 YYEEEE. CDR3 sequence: CASSPEDRDDNEQYF. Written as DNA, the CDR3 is TGTGCCAGCAGCCCAGAGGACAGGGATGACAATGAGCAGTACTTC.

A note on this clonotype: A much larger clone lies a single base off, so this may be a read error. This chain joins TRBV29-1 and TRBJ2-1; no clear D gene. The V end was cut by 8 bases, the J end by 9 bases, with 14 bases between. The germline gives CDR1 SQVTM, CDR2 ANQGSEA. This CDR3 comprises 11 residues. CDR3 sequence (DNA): TGCAGCTCAGTACGACAAGGTGAGCAGTTCTTC. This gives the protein CSSVRQGEQFF.

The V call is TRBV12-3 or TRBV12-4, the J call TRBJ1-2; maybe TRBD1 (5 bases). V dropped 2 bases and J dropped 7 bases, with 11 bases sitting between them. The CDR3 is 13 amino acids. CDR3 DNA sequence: TGTGCCAGCAGTTTAACGGCAGGGAGTGGCTACACCTTC. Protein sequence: CASSLTAGSGYTF.

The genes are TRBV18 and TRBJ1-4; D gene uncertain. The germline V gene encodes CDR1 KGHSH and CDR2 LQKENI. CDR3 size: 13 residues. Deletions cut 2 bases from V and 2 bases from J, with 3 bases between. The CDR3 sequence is CASSPRTNEKLFF. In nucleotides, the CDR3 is TGTGCCAGCTCACCAAGGACTAATGAAAAACTGTTTTTT.

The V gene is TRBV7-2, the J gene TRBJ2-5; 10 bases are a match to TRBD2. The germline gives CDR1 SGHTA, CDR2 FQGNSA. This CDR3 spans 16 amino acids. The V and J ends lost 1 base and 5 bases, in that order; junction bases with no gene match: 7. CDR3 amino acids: CASSLGSSGGAETQYF. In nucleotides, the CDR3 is TGTGCCAGCAGCTTAGGCTCGAGCGGGGGGGCGGAGACCCAGTACTTC. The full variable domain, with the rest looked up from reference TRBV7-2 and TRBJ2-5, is GAGVSQSPSNKVTEKGKDVELRCDPISGHTALYWYRQSLGQGLEFLIYFQGNSAPDKSGLPSDRFSAERTGGSVSTLTIQRTQQEDSAVYLCASSLGSSGGAETQYFGPGTRLLVL.

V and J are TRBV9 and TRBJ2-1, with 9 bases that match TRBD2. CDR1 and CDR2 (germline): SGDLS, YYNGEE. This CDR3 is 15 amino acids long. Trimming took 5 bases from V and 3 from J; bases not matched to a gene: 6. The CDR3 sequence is CASSGSGGLYNEQFF. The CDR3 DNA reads TGTGCCAGCAGTGGAAGCGGGGGGCTCTACAATGAGCAGTTCTTC.

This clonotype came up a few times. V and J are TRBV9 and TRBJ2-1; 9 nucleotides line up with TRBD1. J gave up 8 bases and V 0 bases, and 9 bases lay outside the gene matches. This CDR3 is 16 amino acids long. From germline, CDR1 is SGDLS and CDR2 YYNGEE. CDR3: CASSVDPGQGGHEQFF. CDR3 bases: TGTGCCAGCAGCGTAGATCCGGGACAGGGCGGGCATGAGCAGTTCTTC.

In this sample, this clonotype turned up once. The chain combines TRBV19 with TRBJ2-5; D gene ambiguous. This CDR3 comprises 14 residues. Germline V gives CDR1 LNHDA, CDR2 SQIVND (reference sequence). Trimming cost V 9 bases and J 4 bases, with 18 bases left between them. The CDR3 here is CASSKPSSAETQYF. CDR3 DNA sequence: TGTGCCAGCAGCAAACCAAGCTCGGCAGAGACCCAGTACTTC.

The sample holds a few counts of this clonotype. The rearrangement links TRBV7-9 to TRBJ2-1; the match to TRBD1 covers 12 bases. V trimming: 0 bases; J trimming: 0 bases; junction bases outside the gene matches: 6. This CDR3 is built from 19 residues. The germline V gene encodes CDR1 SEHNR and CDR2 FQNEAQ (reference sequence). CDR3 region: CASSLAGTGGGSSYNEQFF. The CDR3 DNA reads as TGTGCCAGCAGCTTAGCAGGGACAGGGGGCGGTAGCTCCTACAATGAGCAGTTCTTC. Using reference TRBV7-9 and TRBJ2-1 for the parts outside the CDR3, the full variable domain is DTGVSQNPRHKITKRGQNVTFRCDPISEHNRLYWYRQTLGQGPEFLTYFQNEAQLEKSRLLSDRFSAERPKGSFSTLEIQRTEQGDSAMYLCASSLAGTGGGSSYNEQFFGPGTRLTVL.

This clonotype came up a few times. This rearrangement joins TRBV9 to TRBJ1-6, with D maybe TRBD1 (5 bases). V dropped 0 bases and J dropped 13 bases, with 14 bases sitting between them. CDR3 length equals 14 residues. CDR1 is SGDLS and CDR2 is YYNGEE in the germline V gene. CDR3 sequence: CASSVVGDGAPLHF. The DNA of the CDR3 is TGTGCCAGCAGCGTAGTAGGGGATGGGGCTCCCCTCCACTTT. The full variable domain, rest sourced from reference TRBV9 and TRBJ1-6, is DSGVTQTPKHLITATGQRVTLRCSPRSGDLSVYWYQQSLDQGLQFLIQYYNGEERAKGNILERFSAQQFPDLHSELNLSSLELGDSALYFCASSVVGDGAPLHFGNGTRLTVT.

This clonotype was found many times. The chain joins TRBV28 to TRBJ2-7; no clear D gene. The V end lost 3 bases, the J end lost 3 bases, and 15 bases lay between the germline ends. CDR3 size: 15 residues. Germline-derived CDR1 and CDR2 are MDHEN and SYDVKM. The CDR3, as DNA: TGTGCCAGCAGTTTCCAGTCCCTGGGGATCTACGAGCAGTACTTC. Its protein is CASSFQSLGIYEQYF.

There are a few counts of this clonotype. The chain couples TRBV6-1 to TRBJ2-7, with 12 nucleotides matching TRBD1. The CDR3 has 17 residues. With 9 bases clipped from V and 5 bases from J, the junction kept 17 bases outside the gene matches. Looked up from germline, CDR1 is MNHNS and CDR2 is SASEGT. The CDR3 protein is CASPENRDRGRGDEQYF. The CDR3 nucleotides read TGTGCCAGTCCTGAGAACCGGGACAGGGGGCGCGGCGACGAGCAGTACTTC.